Many counts were recorded for the clone carrying this TCR beta chain. The sample is drawn from a study of metastatic and nonmetastatic thyroid tumors. Study-wide background: Samples came from malignant and benign thyroid patients, and repertoires were compared across blood and tumor or nodule tissue.

From the PCR reads, TCRdb re-called clones with MiXCR. The data contain about 16,000 clones, less than 30% of them singletons. CDR1 is SGHRS, CDR2 YFSETQ, per germline. The V end was cut by 0 bases, the J end by 3 bases, with 7 bases between. This CDR3 has 13 amino acids. Prior to thyroid surgery, none of the patients had received any treatment. This TCR was recovered from a male donor with papillary thyroid cancer or a benign thyroid nodule (not recorded which). Some clones in this sample may be carry-over from other donors' samples. The chain links TRBV5-1 to TRBJ2-7; D uncertain. Sequencing was performed on tumor tissue. The CDR3 loop is CASSLESVYEQYF. CDR3 DNA: TGCGCCAGCAGCTTGGAATCAGTCTACGAGCAGTACTTC.